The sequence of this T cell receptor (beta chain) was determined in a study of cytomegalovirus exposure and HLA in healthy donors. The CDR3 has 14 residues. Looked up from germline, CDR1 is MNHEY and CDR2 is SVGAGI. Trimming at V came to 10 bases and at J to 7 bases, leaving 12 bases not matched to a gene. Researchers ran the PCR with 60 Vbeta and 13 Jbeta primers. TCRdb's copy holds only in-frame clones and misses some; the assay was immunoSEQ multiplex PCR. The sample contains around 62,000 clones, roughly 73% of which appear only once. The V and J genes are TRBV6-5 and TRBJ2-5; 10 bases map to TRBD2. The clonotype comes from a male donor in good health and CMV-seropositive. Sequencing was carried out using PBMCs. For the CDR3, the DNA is TGTGCCACCTCTAGCGGGGGCGGCGGGTGGACCCAGTACTTC. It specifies CATSSGGGGWTQYF.